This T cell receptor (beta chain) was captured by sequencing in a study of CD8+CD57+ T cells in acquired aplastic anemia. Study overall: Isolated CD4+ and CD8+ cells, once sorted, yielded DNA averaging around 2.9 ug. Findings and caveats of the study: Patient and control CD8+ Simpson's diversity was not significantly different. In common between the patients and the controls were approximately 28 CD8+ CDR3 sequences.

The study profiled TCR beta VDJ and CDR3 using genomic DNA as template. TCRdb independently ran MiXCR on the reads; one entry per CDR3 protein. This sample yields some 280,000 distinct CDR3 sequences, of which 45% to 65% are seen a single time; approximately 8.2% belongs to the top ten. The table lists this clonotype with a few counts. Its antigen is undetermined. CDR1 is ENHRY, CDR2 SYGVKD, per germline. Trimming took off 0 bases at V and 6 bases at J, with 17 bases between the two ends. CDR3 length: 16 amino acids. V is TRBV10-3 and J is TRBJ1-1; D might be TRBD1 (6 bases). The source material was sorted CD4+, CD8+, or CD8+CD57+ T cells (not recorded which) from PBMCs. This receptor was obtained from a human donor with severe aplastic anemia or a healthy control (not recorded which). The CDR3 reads CAISESRGGKGPEAFF. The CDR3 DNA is TGTGCCATCAGTGAGTCGAGGGGGGGAAAGGGACCTGAAGCTTTCTTT.